One and the same sample provided the 29 T cell receptor beta chains below, sequenced in a study of blood T cell repertoires in COVID-19. Repertoires were generated with immunoSEQ multiplex PCR, while TCRdb's copy carries only in-frame clones and drops some. The sample holds about 100,000 clones, 70% to 90% seen once. Sequenced input: peripheral blood. Receptor source: a human donor in a cohort sampled during active COVID-19.

The V and J genes are TRBV5-1 and TRBJ2-6; no firm D call. V shed 0 bases and J shed 0 bases, with 4 bases lying between them. CDR1 SGHRS and CDR2 YFSETQ come from the germline V gene. The CDR3 runs 15 residues. Here the CDR3 DNA reads TGCGCCAGCAGCTTGGCAGGCTCTGGGGCCAACGTCCTGACTTTC. It yields the protein CASSLAGSGANVLTF.

V and J are TRBV19 and TRBJ2-1; 9 bases line up with TRBD2. Unmatched junction bases numbered 9, after V lost 5 bases and J lost 7 bases. The germline CDR1 and CDR2 sequences are LNHDA and SQIVND (reference sequence). The CDR3 contains 15 residues. The CDR3 loop is CASSLTSGLINEQFF. CDR3 sequence (DNA): TGTGCCAGTAGTCTGACTAGCGGACTTATTAATGAGCAGTTCTTC.

This clone was observed once. J is TRBJ2-7 and V is TRBV5-1; 10 bases are shared with TRBD1. Germline V gene sequence: CDR1 SGHRS, CDR2 YFSETQ. This CDR3 has 13 residues. The V gene end was trimmed by 4 bases and the J gene end by 3 bases; junction bases not matched to a gene: 1. The CDR3 here is CASSGDRGYEQYF. In DNA form, the CDR3 reads TGCGCCAGCAGCGGGGACAGGGGCTACGAGCAGTACTTC.

The chain links TRBV20-1 to TRBJ2-3; tentative D call: TRBD1 (6 bases). The V end lost 6 bases, the J end lost 5 bases, and 9 bases lay between the germline ends. In germline, CDR1 is DFQATT, CDR2 SNEGSKA (reference sequence). The CDR3 runs to 11 residues. The CDR3 spells CSAPTGDTQYF. CDR3 nucleotides: TGCAGTGCCCCGACAGGAGATACGCAGTATTTT.

The chain has TRBV7-2 and TRBJ2-1; 11 bases map to TRBD2. This CDR3 has 16 amino acids. Trimming at V came to 1 base and at J to 9 bases, leaving 8 bases not matched to a gene. Germline lookup yields CDR1 SGHTA and CDR2 FQGNSA. As DNA, the CDR3 is TGTGCCAGCAGCTTAGAACTAGCGGGGGCGAACGGTGAGCAGTTCTTC. Its translation: CASSLELAGANGEQFF.

The chain is built from TRBV5-1 and TRBJ2-1; possible D gene TRBD2, 5 bases. The CDR3 covers 16 residues. Germline V gene data show CDR1 as SGHRS and CDR2 as YFSETQ. V lost 0 bases, J lost 0 bases, and 10 bases lay in between. Here the CDR3 DNA reads TGCGCCAGCAGCTTGGATTTACGGGGCTCCTACAATGAGCAGTTCTTC. Translated: CASSLDLRGSYNEQFF.

The genes are TRBV12-3 or TRBV12-4 and TRBJ2-7; D gene unclear. The CDR3 is made up of 12 amino acids. Trimming left V 4 bases short and J 3 bases short, with 7 bases between. For the CDR3, the DNA is TGTGCCAGCAGTTACAGTATCTACGAGCAGTACTTC. Translation gives CASSYSIYEQYF.

The chain combines TRBV18 with TRBJ2-1; TRBD1 agrees at 8 bases. V trimming: 5 bases; J trimming: 1 base; junction bases outside the gene matches: 4. This CDR3 is 15 amino acids long. Looked up from germline, CDR1 is KGHSH and CDR2 is LQKENI. The CDR3 DNA sequence: TGTGCCAGCTCAAGACAGGGGCAATCCTACAATGAGCAGTTCTTC. Translated: CASSRQGQSYNEQFF.

V gene TRBV5-1 combines with J gene TRBJ2-1; TRBD2 agrees at 11 bases. CDR1 and CDR2 (germline): SGHRS, YFSETQ. The CDR3 length is 15 residues. The V gene end was trimmed by 2 bases and the J gene end by 9 bases; junction bases not matched to a gene: 7. The CDR3 DNA is TGCGCCAGCAGCTTAGGGACTAGCGGTACCGGTGAGCAGTTCTTC. Protein: CASSLGTSGTGEQFF.

The rearrangement uses TRBV10-3 and TRBJ2-5; D is unresolved. V was shortened by 2 bases and J by 5 bases, with 3 bases between the two germline ends. Germline-derived CDR1 and CDR2 are ENHRY and SYGVKD. The CDR3 length is 11 residues. CDR3 amino acids: CAISEAETQYF. CDR3 bases: TGTGCCATCAGTGAGGCGGAGACCCAGTACTTC.

This chain joins TRBV4-3 and TRBJ2-3; maybe TRBD2 (7 bases). Germline values: CDR1 LGHNA, CDR2 YSLEER. The CDR3 is made up of 17 amino acids. Trimming took off 0 bases at V and 4 bases at J, with 17 bases between the two ends. CDR3 loop: CASSQDIGGGRPDTQYF. As DNA, the CDR3 is TGCGCCAGCAGCCAAGATATAGGGGGGGGGCGCCCAGATACGCAGTATTTT.

This chain links TRBV3-1 (or the pseudogene TRBV3-2) with TRBJ1-4; 7 bases are a match to TRBD1. V lost 7 bases, J lost 7 bases, and 3 bases stayed unmatched. Germline CDR1 reads LGHDT; CDR2 reads YNNKEL (reference sequence). The CDR3 totals 12 residues. The CDR3 reads CASKYRGEKLFF. CDR3 nucleotides: TGTGCCAGCAAGTACAGGGGTGAAAAACTGTTTTTT.

The rearrangement uses TRBV20-1 and TRBJ2-7, with D possibly matching TRBD2 (6 bases). Germline loops: CDR1 DFQATT, CDR2 SNEGSKA (reference sequence). The CDR3 runs to 13 residues. The V and J ends lost 3 bases and 3 bases respectively, with 12 bases between them. The CDR3 sequence is CSASRGSGYEQYF. The CDR3 DNA reads as TGCAGTGCTAGTCGGGGGAGTGGCTACGAGCAGTACTTC.

This clone came up once. The rearrangement joins TRBV5-6 to TRBJ2-1; the match to TRBD1 covers 7 bases. V was pared by 4 bases and J by 5 bases, with 6 bases of the junction left unmatched. This CDR3 is 14 amino acids long. CDR1 SGHDT and CDR2 YYEEEE come from the germline V gene. CDR3 amino acids: CASSPDRLHNEQFF. Written as DNA, the CDR3 is TGTGCCAGCAGCCCGGACAGGTTACACAATGAGCAGTTCTTC. Using reference TRBV5-6 and TRBJ2-1 for the parts outside the CDR3, the full variable domain is DAGVTQSPTHLIKTRGQQVTLRCSPKSGHDTVSWYQQALGQGPQFIFQYYEEEERQRGNFPDRFSGHQFPNYSSELNVNALLLGDSALYLCASSPDRLHNEQFFGPGTRLTVL.

V is TRBV27 and J is TRBJ1-1; 9 bases match TRBD1. V gave up 5 bases and J gave up 5 bases; unmatched junction bases: 27. CDR1 is MNHEY, CDR2 SMNVEV, per germline (reference sequence). The CDR3 length is 21 residues. CDR3 nucleotides: TGTGCCAGCAGTCCCCAGAAACAGTTTCCGAACCTTCGGGACAGGGATACTGAAGCTTTCTTT. It translates to CASSPQKQFPNLRDRDTEAFF.

This rearrangement joins TRBV7-2 to TRBJ2-7; D ambiguous. This CDR3 has 11 amino acids. V was clipped by 5 bases and J by 3 bases, with 5 bases between them. Germline V gene lookup returns CDR1 SGHTA and CDR2 FQGNSA. CDR3 DNA: TGTGCCAGCAGCCAGGTCTACGAGCAGTACTTC. Its protein is CASSQVYEQYF.

The sample holds one count of this clone. The chain joins TRBV5-1 to TRBJ1-6; D is undetermined. The germline CDR1 and CDR2 sequences are SGHRS and YFSETQ. Trimming removed 1 base from V and 7 bases from J, with 9 bases in between. The CDR3 has 14 amino acids. In DNA form, the CDR3 reads TGCGCCAGCAGCTTGAGTCCCGGGAATTCACCCCTCCACTTT. Its translation: CASSLSPGNSPLHF.

This chain links TRBV6-6 with TRBJ1-5; maybe TRBD1 (6 bases). The CDR3 consists of 13 residues. Germline V gives CDR1 MNHNY, CDR2 SVGAGI (reference sequence). With 7 bases removed from V and 7 bases from J, the gap between germline ends came to 14 bases. CDR3 in DNA: TGTGCCAGCACCCAGGGGTGGTGGCAGCCCCAGCATTTT. It encodes CASTQGWWQPQHF.

V usage is TRBV24-1 and J usage is TRBJ2-3, with 8 bases that match TRBD2. The CDR3 loop spans 19 amino acids. Germline loops: CDR1 KGHDR, CDR2 SFDVKD. Unmatched junction bases numbered 22, after V lost 8 bases and J lost 4 bases. CDR3 in amino acids: CATIPRGAQREGGADTQYF. In DNA, the CDR3 is TGTGCCACCATCCCTCGGGGTGCTCAACGGGAGGGAGGAGCAGATACGCAGTATTTT.

V and J are TRBV2 and TRBJ1-1; possible D gene TRBD1, 6 bases. Germline V gene data show CDR1 as SNHLY and CDR2 as FYNNEI. V lost 10 bases to trimming and J lost 2 bases, with 17 bases between them. CDR3 length: 14 residues. CDR3 protein: CATTLWTVNTEAFF. The CDR3 DNA sequence: TGTGCCACCACCCTTTGGACAGTAAACACTGAAGCTTTCTTT.

The V call is TRBV25-1, the J call TRBJ2-2; D is unclear. Germline V CDR1 and CDR2: MGHDK, SYGVNS. Trimming took 6 bases from V and 6 from J, leaving 11 bases between them. The CDR3 loop spans 13 amino acids. The CDR3 is CASSFGVPGELFF. The CDR3 DNA is TGTGCCAGCAGCTTCGGAGTCCCCGGGGAGCTGTTTTTT.

The CDR3 region has the DNA TGTGCCAGCAGCTTTGGACGCGGGTATGGAACTAATGAAAAACTGTTTTTT. Protein sequence: CASSFGRGYGTNEKLFF. The rearrangement joins TRBV7-2 to TRBJ1-4; no clear D. CDR1 SGHTA and CDR2 FQGNSA come from the germline V gene. V lost 3 bases to trimming and J lost 1 base, with 15 bases between them. The CDR3 totals 17 residues.

Worth noting for this clone: This sample also contains other DNA sequences that code for the same CDR3. The chain uses TRBV18 and TRBJ2-2; D might be TRBD1 (5 bases). The germline gives CDR1 KGHSH, CDR2 LQKENI. Trimming took off 2 bases at V and 1 base at J, with 5 bases between the two ends. This CDR3 contains 14 residues. The CDR3 DNA sequence: TGTGCCAGCTCACCAGGACAGAACACCGGGGAGCTGTTTTTT. Translation: CASSPGQNTGELFF. Filled out from reference TRBV18 and TRBJ2-2, the complete variable domain reads NAGVMQNPRHLVRRRGQEARLRCSPMKGHSHVYWYRQLPEEGLKFMVYLQKENIIDESGMPKERFSAEFPKEGPSILRIQQVVRGDSAAYFCASSPGQNTGELFFGEGSRLTVL.

CDR3 DNA sequence: TGTGCCAGCAGTCAATCGGACAGGGGGTCGACAGAGACCCAGTACTTC. It encodes CASSQSDRGSTETQYF. The rearrangement joins TRBV6-2 or TRBV6-3 to TRBJ2-5, with TRBD1 matching 10 bases. Trimming removed 5 bases from V and 4 bases from J; junction bases left unmatched: 10. Per the germline V gene, CDR1 is MNHEY and CDR2 is SVGEGT. This CDR3 region has 16 residues.

This chain uses TRBV2 with TRBJ1-1; the match to TRBD1 covers 7 bases. Germline CDR1 reads SNHLY; CDR2 reads FYNNEI. V was pared by 6 bases and J by 0 bases, with 7 bases of the junction left unmatched. The CDR3 is made up of 15 amino acids. The CDR3 reads CASRRGDSLNTEAFF. The CDR3 DNA sequence: TGTGCCAGCAGGCGAGGGGACAGCCTGAACACTGAAGCTTTCTTT.

V and J are TRBV7-9 and TRBJ1-2; D possibly corresponds to TRBD1 (6 bases). The CDR3 is 15 amino acids. Trimming stripped 1 base from V and 4 bases from J, with 13 bases between. The germline V gene encodes CDR1 SEHNR and CDR2 FQNEAQ (reference sequence). In DNA, the CDR3 is TGTGCCAGCAGCTTAGGATTGGGGGCGGTCTATGGCTACACCTTC. It yields the protein CASSLGLGAVYGYTF.

This clone was detected once. CDR3 loop: CSVEDWGQSPDTQYF. As DNA, the CDR3 is TGCAGCGTTGAAGATTGGGGACAGAGCCCAGATACGCAGTATTTT. The chain joins TRBV29-1 to TRBJ2-3; TRBD1 agrees at 7 bases. The CDR3 totals 15 residues. J lost 4 bases, V lost 0 bases, and 7 bases had no gene match. In germline, CDR1 is SQVTM, CDR2 ANQGSEA.

The gene calls are TRBV19 and TRBJ1-5, with 8 bases lining up with TRBD1. Germline values: CDR1 LNHDA, CDR2 SQIVND (reference sequence). The ends lost 5 bases at V and 3 bases at J; junction bases unmatched: 9. This CDR3 contains 16 residues. The CDR3 here is CASSSTGTGFNQPQHF. CDR3 DNA: TGTGCCAGTAGTTCTACCGGGACAGGCTTCAATCAGCCCCAGCATTTT.

In the case of this clone: Different DNA sequences within this sample yield the same CDR3. The V call is TRBV12-3 or TRBV12-4, the J call TRBJ2-7; TRBD1 agrees at 7 bases. CDR3 size: 12 residues. Losses at the gene ends were 3 bases for V and 4 bases for J; bases not matched to a gene: 0. The CDR3 region is CASSFRGYEQYF. For the CDR3, the DNA is TGTGCCAGCAGTTTCAGGGGGTACGAGCAGTACTTC.